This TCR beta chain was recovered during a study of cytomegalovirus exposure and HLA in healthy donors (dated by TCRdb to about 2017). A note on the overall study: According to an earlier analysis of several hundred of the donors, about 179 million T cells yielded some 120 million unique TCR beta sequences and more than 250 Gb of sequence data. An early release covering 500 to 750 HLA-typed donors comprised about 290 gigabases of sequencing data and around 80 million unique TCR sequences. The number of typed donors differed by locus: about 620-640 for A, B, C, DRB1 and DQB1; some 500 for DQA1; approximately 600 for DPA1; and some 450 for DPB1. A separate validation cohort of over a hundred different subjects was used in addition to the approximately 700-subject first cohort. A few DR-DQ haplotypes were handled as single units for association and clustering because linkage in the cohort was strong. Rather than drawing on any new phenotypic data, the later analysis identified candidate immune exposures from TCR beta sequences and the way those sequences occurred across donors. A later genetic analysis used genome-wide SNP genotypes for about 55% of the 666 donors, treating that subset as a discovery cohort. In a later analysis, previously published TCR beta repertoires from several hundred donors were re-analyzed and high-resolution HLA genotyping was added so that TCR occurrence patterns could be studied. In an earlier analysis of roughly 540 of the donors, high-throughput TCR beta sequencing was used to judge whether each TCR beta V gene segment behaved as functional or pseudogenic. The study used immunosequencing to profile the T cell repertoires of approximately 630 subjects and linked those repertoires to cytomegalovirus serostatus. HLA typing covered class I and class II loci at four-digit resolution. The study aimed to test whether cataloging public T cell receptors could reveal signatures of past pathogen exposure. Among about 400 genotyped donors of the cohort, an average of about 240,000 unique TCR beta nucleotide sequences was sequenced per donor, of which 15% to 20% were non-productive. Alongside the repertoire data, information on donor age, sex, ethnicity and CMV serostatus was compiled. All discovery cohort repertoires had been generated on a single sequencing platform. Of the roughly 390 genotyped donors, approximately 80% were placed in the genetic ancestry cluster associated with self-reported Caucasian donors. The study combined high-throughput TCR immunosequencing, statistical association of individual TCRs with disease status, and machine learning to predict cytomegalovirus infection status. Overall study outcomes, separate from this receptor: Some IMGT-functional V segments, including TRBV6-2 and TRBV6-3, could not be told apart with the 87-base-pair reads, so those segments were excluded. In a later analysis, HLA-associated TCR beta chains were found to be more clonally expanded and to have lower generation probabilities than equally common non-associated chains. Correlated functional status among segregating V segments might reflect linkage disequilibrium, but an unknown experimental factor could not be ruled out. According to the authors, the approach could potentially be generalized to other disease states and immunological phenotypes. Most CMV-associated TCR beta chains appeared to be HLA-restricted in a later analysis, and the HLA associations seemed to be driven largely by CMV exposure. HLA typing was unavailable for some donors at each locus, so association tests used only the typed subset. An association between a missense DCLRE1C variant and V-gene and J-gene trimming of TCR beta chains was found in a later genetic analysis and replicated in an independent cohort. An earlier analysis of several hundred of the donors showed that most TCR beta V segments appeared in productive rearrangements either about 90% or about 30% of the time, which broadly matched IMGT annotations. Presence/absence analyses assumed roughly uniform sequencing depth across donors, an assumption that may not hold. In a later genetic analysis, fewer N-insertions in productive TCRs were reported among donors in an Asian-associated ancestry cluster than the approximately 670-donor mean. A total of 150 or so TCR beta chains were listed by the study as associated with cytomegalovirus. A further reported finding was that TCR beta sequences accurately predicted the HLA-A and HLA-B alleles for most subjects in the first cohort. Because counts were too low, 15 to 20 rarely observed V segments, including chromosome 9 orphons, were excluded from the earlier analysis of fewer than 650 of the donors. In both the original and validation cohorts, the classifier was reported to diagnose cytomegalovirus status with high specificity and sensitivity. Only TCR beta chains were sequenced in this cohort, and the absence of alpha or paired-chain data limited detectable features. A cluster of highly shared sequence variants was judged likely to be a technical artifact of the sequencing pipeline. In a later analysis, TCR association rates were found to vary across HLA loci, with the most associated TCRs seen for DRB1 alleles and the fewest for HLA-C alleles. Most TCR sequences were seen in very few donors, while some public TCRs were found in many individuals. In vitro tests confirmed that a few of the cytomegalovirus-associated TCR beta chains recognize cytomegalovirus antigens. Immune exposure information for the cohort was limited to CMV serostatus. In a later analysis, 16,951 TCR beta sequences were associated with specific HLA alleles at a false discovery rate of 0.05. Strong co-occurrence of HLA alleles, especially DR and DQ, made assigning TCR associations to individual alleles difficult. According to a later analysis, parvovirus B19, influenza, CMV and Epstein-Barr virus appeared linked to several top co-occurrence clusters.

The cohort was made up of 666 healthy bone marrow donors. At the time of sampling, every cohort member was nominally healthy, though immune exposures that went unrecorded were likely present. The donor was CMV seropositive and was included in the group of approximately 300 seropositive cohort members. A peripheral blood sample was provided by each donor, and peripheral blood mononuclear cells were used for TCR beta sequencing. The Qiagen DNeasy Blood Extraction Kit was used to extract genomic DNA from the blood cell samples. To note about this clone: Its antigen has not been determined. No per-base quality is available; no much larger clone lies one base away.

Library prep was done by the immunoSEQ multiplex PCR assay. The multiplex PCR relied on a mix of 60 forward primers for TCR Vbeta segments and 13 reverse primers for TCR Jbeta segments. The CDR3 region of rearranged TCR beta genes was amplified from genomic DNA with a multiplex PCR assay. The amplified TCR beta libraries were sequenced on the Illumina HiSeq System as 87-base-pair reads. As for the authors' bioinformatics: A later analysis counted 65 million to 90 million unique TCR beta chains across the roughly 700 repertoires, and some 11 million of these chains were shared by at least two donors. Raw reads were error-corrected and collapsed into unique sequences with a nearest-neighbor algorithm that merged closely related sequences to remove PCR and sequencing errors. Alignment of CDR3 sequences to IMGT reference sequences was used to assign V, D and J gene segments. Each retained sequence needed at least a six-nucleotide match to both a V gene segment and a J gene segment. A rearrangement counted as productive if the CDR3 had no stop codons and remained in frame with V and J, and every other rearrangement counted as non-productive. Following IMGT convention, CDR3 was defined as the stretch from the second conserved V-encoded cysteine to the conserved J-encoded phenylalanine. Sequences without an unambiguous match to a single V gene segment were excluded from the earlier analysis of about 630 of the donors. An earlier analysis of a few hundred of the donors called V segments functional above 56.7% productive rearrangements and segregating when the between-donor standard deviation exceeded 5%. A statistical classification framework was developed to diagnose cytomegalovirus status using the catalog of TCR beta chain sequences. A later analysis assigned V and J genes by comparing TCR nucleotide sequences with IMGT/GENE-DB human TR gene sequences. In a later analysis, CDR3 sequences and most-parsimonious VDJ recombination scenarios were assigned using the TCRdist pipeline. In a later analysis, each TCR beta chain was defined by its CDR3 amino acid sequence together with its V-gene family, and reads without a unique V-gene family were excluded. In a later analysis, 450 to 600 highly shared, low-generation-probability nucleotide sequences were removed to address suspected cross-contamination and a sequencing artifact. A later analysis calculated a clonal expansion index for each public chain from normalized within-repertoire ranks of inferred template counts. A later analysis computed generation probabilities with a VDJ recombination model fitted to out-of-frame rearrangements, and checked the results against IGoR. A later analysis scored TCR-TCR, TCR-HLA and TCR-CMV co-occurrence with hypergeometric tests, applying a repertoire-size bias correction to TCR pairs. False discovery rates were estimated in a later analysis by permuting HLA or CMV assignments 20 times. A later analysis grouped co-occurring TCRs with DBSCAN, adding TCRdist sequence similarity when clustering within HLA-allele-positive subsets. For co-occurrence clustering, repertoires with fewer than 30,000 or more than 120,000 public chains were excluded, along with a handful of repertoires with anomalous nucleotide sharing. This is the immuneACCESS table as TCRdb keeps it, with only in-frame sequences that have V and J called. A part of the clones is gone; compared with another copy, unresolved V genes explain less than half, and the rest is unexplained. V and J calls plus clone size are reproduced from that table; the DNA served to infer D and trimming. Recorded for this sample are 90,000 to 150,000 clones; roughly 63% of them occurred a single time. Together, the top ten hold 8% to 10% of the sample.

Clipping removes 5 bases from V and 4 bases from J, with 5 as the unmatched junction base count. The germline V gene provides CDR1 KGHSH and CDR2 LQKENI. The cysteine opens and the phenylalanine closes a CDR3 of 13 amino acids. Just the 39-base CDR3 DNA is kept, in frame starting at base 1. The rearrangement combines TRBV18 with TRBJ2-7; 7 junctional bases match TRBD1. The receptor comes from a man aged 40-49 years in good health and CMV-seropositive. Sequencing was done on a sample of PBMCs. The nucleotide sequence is TGTGCCAGCTCAGGGGACAGTCCATACGAGCAGTACTTC. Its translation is CASSGDSPYEQYF.